These 19 T cell receptor beta chains were sequenced from one sample in a study of shared clonotypes between healthy human individuals. CD8 cells classed as naive were CD45RO-negative and positively selected for CCR7, excluding terminally differentiated effector memory CD45RA+ cells. Assay used: immunoSEQ multiplex PCR; TCRdb lists only in-frame clones, some missing. The sample holds about 2.2 million clones, around 93% seen once. The sample was naive CD8+ T cells from PBMCs. All receptors come from a man in his late teens or twenties in good health. Some clones in this sample may be carry-over from other donors' samples.

Only one count was recorded for this clone. This chain uses TRBV15 with TRBJ1-2; D unresolved. CDR3 length equals 13 residues. V was pared by 5 bases and J by 2 bases, with 9 bases between. CDR1 LNHNV and CDR2 YYDKDF come from the germline V gene (reference sequence). CDR3 DNA: TGTGCCACCAGCGCAGCCGAGAACTATGGCTACACCTTC. Translation gives CATSAAENYGYTF.

The chain is built from TRBV11-2 and TRBJ2-7, with TRBD2 identical over 8 bases. This CDR3 has 13 amino acids. Germline-derived CDR1 and CDR2 are SGHAT and FQNNGV. Germline trimming cut 3 bases from V and 4 bases from J; bases unmatched to any gene: 2. The CDR3 protein is CASSFSGKYEQYF. The CDR3 coding sequence is TGTGCCAGCAGCTTTAGCGGGAAGTACGAGCAGTACTTC.

The chain combines TRBV7-8 with TRBJ1-3, with D hard to call. Germline V gives CDR1 SGHVS, CDR2 FQNEAQ. V lost 1 base to trimming and J lost 0 bases, with 4 bases between them. The CDR3 extends over 14 amino acids. CDR3 DNA: TGTGCCAGCAGCTTAGTGGACTCTGGAAACACCATATATTTT. It translates to CASSLVDSGNTIYF.

In its sample, this clone was seen once. V is TRBV2 and J is TRBJ1-1; D unclear. The CDR3 sequence is 16 residues long. Germline-derived CDR1 and CDR2 are SNHLY and FYNNEI. The V end lost 6 bases, the J end lost 2 bases, and 19 bases lay between the germline ends. DNA of the CDR3: TGTGCCAGCAGATCCCGCCGGGTGGCCGCCAACACTGAAGCTTTCTTT. Protein: CASRSRRVAANTEAFF.

The chain couples TRBV14 to TRBJ2-3; D unresolved. CDR3 length: 17 residues. The germline CDR1 and CDR2 sequences are SGHDN and FVKESK. V was pared by 0 bases and J by 0 bases, with 13 bases between. CDR3 region: CASSQEGLPGSTDTQYF. The CDR3 coding sequence is TGTGCCAGCAGCCAAGAAGGCCTCCCAGGAAGCACAGATACGCAGTATTTT.

The rearrangement joins TRBV7-3 to TRBJ2-7; 10 bases are a match to TRBD2. Germline CDR1 is SGHTA and CDR2 is FQGTGA. This CDR3 spans 13 amino acids. V lost 3 bases to trimming and J lost 6 bases; unmatched junction nucleotides: 2. CDR3 sequence (DNA): TGTGCCAGCAGCTTGACTAGCGGGCGCGAGCAGTACTTC. Its protein is CASSLTSGREQYF.

The genes are TRBV7-2 and TRBJ2-7; 10 positions agree with TRBD2. This CDR3 region has 17 residues. Germline V gives CDR1 SGHTA, CDR2 FQGNSA. J was trimmed by 2 bases and V by 3 bases; bases with no gene match: 10. The CDR3 DNA is TGTGCCAGCAGCTTCGCCCCTACTAGCGGGGACCCCTACGAGCAGTACTTC. It specifies CASSFAPTSGDPYEQYF.

This chain connects TRBV13 to TRBJ2-7, with D maybe TRBD2 (6 bases). The CDR3 totals 13 residues. With 1 base removed from V and 7 bases from J, the gap between germline ends came to 11 bases. Germline V gives CDR1 PRHDT, CDR2 FYEKMQ (reference sequence). Here the CDR3 reads CASSLVRGYEQYF. CDR3 nucleotides: TGTGCCAGCAGCTTAGTCCGGGGGTATGAGCAGTACTTC.

The genes are TRBV11-2 and TRBJ2-1; tentatively, D is TRBD2 (6 bases). V lost 3 bases, J lost 15 bases, and 15 bases lay in between. The CDR3 has 12 residues. CDR1 is SGHAT, CDR2 FQNNGV, per germline. The chain's CDR3 is CASSFLRLGAFF. The CDR3 coding sequence is TGTGCCAGCAGCTTTCTGAGACTAGGGGCGTTCTTC.

The V call is TRBV6-1, the J call TRBJ2-7; possible D gene TRBD1, 5 bases. The CDR3 is made up of 16 amino acids. V lost 2 bases and J lost 0, with 14 bases in between. CDR1 and CDR2 (germline): MNHNS, SASEGT. The DNA for the CDR3 is TGTGCCAGCAGTGAATGGTACAGGTCGAGCTCCTACGAGCAGTACTTC. Protein sequence: CASSEWYRSSSYEQYF.

This chain joins TRBV27 and TRBJ2-1; D may be TRBD1 or TRBD2 (5 bases each). Deletions cut 1 base from V and 0 bases from J, with 10 bases between. The CDR3 is 16 amino acids. Germline-derived CDR1 and CDR2 are MNHEY and SMNVEV (reference sequence). The CDR3 here is CASSLWGTSSYNEQFF. The CDR3 nucleotides read TGTGCCAGCAGTTTATGGGGGACCAGCTCCTACAATGAGCAGTTCTTC.

This chain uses TRBV9 with TRBJ2-1; 10 nucleotides match TRBD2. Per the germline V gene, CDR1 is SGDLS and CDR2 is YYNGEE. V dropped 4 bases and J dropped 2; count of bases not matched to a gene: 9. The CDR3 contains 17 residues. For the CDR3, the DNA is TGTGCCAGCAGCCATCCCAGCGGGAGGGGCCCCTACAATGAGCAGTTCTTC. Protein product: CASSHPSGRGPYNEQFF.

The chain combines TRBV7-9 with TRBJ1-1; TRBD1 agrees at 7 bases. Germline V lookup: CDR1 SEHNR, CDR2 FQNEAQ (reference sequence). V lost 4 bases to trimming and J lost 2 bases; unmatched junction nucleotides: 7. CDR3 size: 15 residues. The CDR3 loop is CASSSTGQANTEAFF. CDR3 bases: TGTGCCAGCAGCTCTACCGGACAGGCAAACACTGAAGCTTTCTTT.

J is TRBJ2-3 and V is TRBV5-4; D call uncertain. This CDR3 has 16 residues. The V gene lost 0 bases and the J gene lost 0 bases, with 11 bases spanning the gap. Per germline, CDR1 SGHNT and CDR2 YYREEE (reference sequence). CDR3 sequence reads: CASSLGPSASTDTQYF. CDR3 coding DNA: TGTGCCAGCAGCTTGGGGCCCAGCGCTAGCACAGATACGCAGTATTTT.

The chain uses TRBV10-2 and TRBJ1-2; D is undetermined. The CDR3 has 13 residues. The V end was cut by 3 bases, the J end by 6 bases, with 11 bases between. Per the germline V gene, CDR1 is WSHSY and CDR2 is SAAADI. The CDR3 sequence is CASSESASNGYTF. In DNA, the CDR3 is TGCGCCAGCAGTGAATCTGCGAGCAATGGCTACACCTTC.

The rearrangement links TRBV6-5 to TRBJ2-3; D is ambiguous. The length of the CDR3 is 13 residues. Germline V gene data show CDR1 as MNHEY and CDR2 as SVGAGI. Trimming took off 10 bases at V and 1 base at J, with 12 bases between the two ends. CDR3 DNA: TGTGCCACAAGTTTTTGGGGCACAGATACGCAGTATTTT. Protein sequence: CATSFWGTDTQYF.

This rearrangement joins TRBV9 to TRBJ1-2; D call uncertain. CDR1 is SGDLS and CDR2 is YYNGEE in the germline V gene. This CDR3 is 15 amino acids long. V was clipped by 3 bases and J by 8 bases, with 20 bases between them. The CDR3 loop is CASSAIPGDSQGYTF. The DNA of the CDR3 is TGTGCCAGCAGCGCTATACCCGGTGATTCGCAGGGCTACACCTTC.

This clone is a singleton in its sample. This CDR3 is also generated by other DNA sequences in the sample. The chain links TRBV19 to TRBJ2-7; 8 bases line up with TRBD2. CDR1 is LNHDA and CDR2 is SQIVND in the germline V gene (reference sequence). The CDR3 loop spans 14 amino acids. The trim removed 3 bases at V and 3 bases at J, leaving 4 bases unmatched. The CDR3 nucleotides are TGTGCCAGTAGTATGGGACTAGGGGGCTACGAGCAGTACTTC. Translated: CASSMGLGGYEQYF.

V and J are TRBV4-1 and TRBJ2-1, with D perhaps matching TRBD2 (6 bases). The CDR3 loop spans 15 amino acids. V was cut by 4 bases and J by 0 bases, with 10 bases left in between. Germline V gene lookup returns CDR1 MGHRA and CDR2 YSYEKL. The DNA of the CDR3 is TGCGCCAGCAGCCCCCGGGAGACCTCCTACAATGAGCAGTTCTTC. As protein: CASSPRETSYNEQFF.